The 19 T cell receptor beta chains below come from one sample, sequenced in a study of blood T cell repertoires in COVID-19 (dated by TCRdb to 2019 to 2021). Libraries were constructed by the immunoSEQ multiplex PCR assay. Imported from immuneACCESS, the table was reduced by TCRdb to in-frame sequences with V and J called. These copies leave out some clones; in studies compared against another copy, an unresolved V gene accounts for under half, and the cause of the remainder is not known. The sample has approximately 190,000 clones on record, roughly 80% of them singletons. The top ten hold about 15% of the sample. The sample taken for sequencing was peripheral blood. The receptors come from a young man with active or convalescent COVID-19.

The chain uses TRBV30 and TRBJ2-1; weak D call: TRBD1 (5 bases). Trimming stripped 3 bases from V and 0 bases from J, with 12 bases between. Germline V gene data show CDR1 as GTSNPN and CDR2 as SVGIG (reference sequence). The CDR3 extends over 15 amino acids. The CDR3 sequence is CAWRGAGSSYNEQFF. CDR3 DNA sequence: TGTGCCTGGAGAGGGGCCGGATCCTCCTACAATGAGCAGTTCTTC. Filled out from reference TRBV30 and TRBJ2-1, the complete variable domain reads SQTIHQWPATLVQPVGSPLSLECTVEGTSNPNLYWYRQAAGRGLQLLFYSVGIGQISSEVPQNLSASRPQDRQFILSSKKLLLSDSGFYLCAWRGAGSSYNEQFFGPGTRLTVL.

This rearrangement joins TRBV5-1 to TRBJ1-4, with 11 bases lining up with TRBD1. The V gene end was trimmed by 1 base and the J gene end by 8 bases; junction bases not matched to a gene: 4. Germline V CDR1 and CDR2: SGHRS, YFSETQ. The CDR3 runs 15 residues. This chain's CDR3 is CASSLPGTGGEKLFF. CDR3 DNA: TGCGCCAGCAGCTTGCCCGGGACAGGGGGAGAAAAACTGTTTTTT.

This rearrangement joins TRBV6-1 to TRBJ1-4, with D tentatively TRBD1 (6 bases). V gave up 2 bases and J gave up 8 bases, with 15 bases separating them. This CDR3 spans 15 amino acids. CDR1 MNHNS and CDR2 SASEGT come from the germline V gene. CDR3: CASSESRGADEKLFF. The CDR3 DNA follows: TGTGCCAGCAGTGAATCGCGGGGGGCGGACGAAAAACTGTTTTTT.

The rearrangement joins TRBV6-5 to TRBJ2-7, with 7 bases fitting TRBD2. The J segment lost 0 bases and the V segment lost 2 bases, leaving 4 bases of the junction unmatched. The germline CDR1 and CDR2 sequences are MNHEY and SVGAGI. The CDR3 sequence is 15 residues long. As DNA, the CDR3 is TGTGCCAGCAGTTACGAGCGGGGCGACTCCTACGAGCAGTACGTC. Its protein is CASSYERGDSYEQYV.

V usage is TRBV24-1 and J usage is TRBJ2-3; 8 bases agree with TRBD2. After removal of 9 bases from V and 0 bases from J, the junction contained 13 bases not matched to a gene. CDR1 and CDR2 (germline): KGHDR, SFDVKD. The length of the CDR3 is 17 residues. The CDR3 region is CATRTGGATGSTDTQYF. The CDR3 DNA reads as TGTGCCACCCGTACCGGGGGGGCCACGGGAAGCACAGATACGCAGTATTTT.

The gene calls are TRBV30 and TRBJ1-5; no clear D. The ends were cut back, 5 bases at V and 3 bases at J, with 8 bases in the middle. Germline CDR1 is GTSNPN and CDR2 is SVGIG (reference sequence). The CDR3 spans 12 residues. Here the CDR3 reads CAWGRDNQPQHF. The CDR3 region has the DNA TGTGCCTGGGGCCGGGACAATCAGCCCCAGCATTTT.

The V and J genes are TRBV10-3 and TRBJ1-6, with TRBD1 matching 7 bases. Losses at the gene ends were 0 bases for V and 3 bases for J; bases not matched to a gene: 8. CDR1 ENHRY and CDR2 SYGVKD come from the germline V gene. The CDR3 extends over 18 amino acids. This CDR3 is CAISESIGGGHYNSPLHF. In DNA form, the CDR3 reads TGTGCCATCAGTGAGTCGATAGGAGGGGGCCACTATAATTCACCCCTCCACTTT.

The chain couples TRBV10-3 to TRBJ2-7, with D possibly being TRBD1 (5 bases). The CDR3 extends over 12 amino acids. With 0 bases removed from V and 13 bases from J, the gap between germline ends came to 13 bases. Germline CDR1 is ENHRY and CDR2 is SYGVKD. The CDR3 sequence: CAISESSTGSYF. CDR3 bases: TGTGCCATCAGTGAGTCTTCTACAGGTTCTTACTTC.

The chain links TRBV30 to TRBJ2-2, with no clear D. This CDR3 region has 15 residues. Germline V gives CDR1 GTSNPN, CDR2 SVGIG (reference sequence). The V end lost 0 bases, the J end lost 3 bases, and 11 bases lay between the germline ends. The CDR3 loop reads CAWSVHSRDTGELFF. As DNA, the CDR3 is TGTGCCTGGAGTGTCCATAGCCGTGACACCGGGGAGCTGTTTTTT.

V is TRBV30 and J is TRBJ1-1; D not resolved. Germline loops: CDR1 GTSNPN, CDR2 SVGIG (reference sequence). V lost 1 base and J 0 bases, leaving 6 bases between the germline ends. The CDR3 sequence is 13 residues long. CDR3 nucleotides: TGTGCCTGGAGTGACAGCCTGAACACTGAAGCTTTCTTT. Translation: CAWSDSLNTEAFF. Full variable domain (outside the CDR3, taken from reference TRBV30 and TRBJ1-1): SQTIHQWPATLVQPVGSPLSLECTVEGTSNPNLYWYRQAAGRGLQLLFYSVGIGQISSEVPQNLSASRPQDRQFILSSKKLLLSDSGFYLCAWSDSLNTEAFFGQGTRLTVV.

This chain connects TRBV5-1 to TRBJ2-7; perhaps TRBD2 as D (6 bases). Germline V lookup: CDR1 SGHRS, CDR2 YFSETQ. V dropped 0 bases and J dropped 7 bases, with 11 bases sitting between them. The CDR3 has 13 residues. CDR3 DNA: TGCGCCAGCAGCTTGGGGGACTCGTGTGAGCAGTACTTC. Amino acid sequence: CASSLGDSCEQYF. Filled out from reference TRBV5-1 and TRBJ2-7, the complete variable domain reads KAGVTQTPRYLIKTRGQQVTLSCSPISGHRSVSWYQQTPGQGLQFLFEYFSETQRNKGNFPGRFSGRQFSNSRSEMNVSTLELGDSALYLCASSLGDSCEQYFGPGTRLTVT.

The rearrangement links TRBV12-3 or TRBV12-4 to TRBJ1-1, with D hard to call. The CDR3 sequence is 12 residues long. Trimming removed 6 bases at V and 2 bases at J, with 7 bases between. This CDR3 reads CASSQVNTEAFF. Here the CDR3 DNA reads TGTGCCAGCAGCCAGGTTAACACTGAAGCTTTCTTT.

V is TRBV7-9 and J is TRBJ1-2; TRBD1 matches 12 bases. Germline CDR1 reads SEHNR; CDR2 reads FQNEAQ (reference sequence). The V and J ends lost 5 bases and 4 bases, in that order; junction bases with no gene match: 8. This CDR3 has 16 residues. DNA of the CDR3: TGTGCCAGCAGCCCGGGACAGGGGGCGTCTATCTATGGCTACACCTTC. Amino acid sequence: CASSPGQGASIYGYTF.

This sequence joins TRBV4-3 and TRBJ1-4; a possible D gene is TRBD1 (5 bases). Deletions cut 1 base from V and 0 bases from J, with 15 bases between. The CDR3 consists of 18 residues. Germline V gene sequence: CDR1 LGHNA, CDR2 YSLEER. This CDR3 reads CASSQGSRQSATNEKLFF. In DNA form, the CDR3 reads TGCGCCAGCAGCCAAGGATCGAGACAGTCTGCAACTAATGAAAAACTGTTTTTT.

The V gene is TRBV25-1, the J gene TRBJ1-1; D gene unclear. This CDR3 region has 13 residues. Germline V gene sequence: CDR1 MGHDK, CDR2 SYGVNS. The V end lost 6 bases, the J end lost 3 bases, and 11 bases lay between the germline ends. The CDR3 sequence: CASSTGLYTEAFF. In DNA, the CDR3 is TGTGCCAGCAGCACCGGACTATACACTGAAGCTTTCTTT.

This chain uses TRBV28 with TRBJ2-3, with a weak D call TRBD2 (5 bases). V dropped 3 bases and J dropped 2 bases, with 9 bases sitting between them. Germline lookup yields CDR1 MDHEN and CDR2 SYDVKM. The CDR3 has 14 amino acids. The CDR3 protein is CASSLASITDTQYF. The CDR3 nucleotides are TGTGCCAGCAGTTTGGCTAGCATCACAGATACGCAGTATTTT. Complete variable domain (other parts from reference TRBV28 and TRBJ2-3): DVKVTQSSRYLVKRTGEKVFLECVQDMDHENMFWYRQDPGLGLRLIYFSYDVKMKEKGDIPEGYSVSREKKERFSLILESASTNQTSMYLCASSLASITDTQYFGPGTRLTVL.

The chain employs TRBV28 and TRBJ1-3; 9 bases map to TRBD1. Germline V gives CDR1 MDHEN, CDR2 SYDVKM. V lost 7 bases and J lost 3; bases outside the gene matches: 10. CDR3 length: 16 amino acids. This CDR3 is CASTPGQTGGGNTIYF. CDR3 in DNA: TGTGCCAGCACCCCAGGCCAGACAGGGGGTGGAAACACCATATATTTT.

The chain employs TRBV4-1 and TRBJ2-7; 9 bases match TRBD2. The J segment lost 2 bases and the V segment lost 0 bases, leaving 2 bases of the junction unmatched. The CDR3 consists of 15 residues. Germline CDR1 and CDR2: MGHRA and YSYEKL. The DNA of the CDR3 is TGCGCCAGCAGCCAAGACGCGGGGGGGGCCTACGAGCAGTACGTC. Its translation is CASSQDAGGAYEQYV.

The V gene is TRBV15, the J gene TRBJ2-7, with D perhaps TRBD1 (6 bases). Germline-derived CDR1 and CDR2 are LNHNV and YYDKDF (reference sequence). V gave up 1 base and J gave up 0 bases, with 10 bases separating them. The CDR3 length is 15 residues. CDR3 sequence reads: CATSRGQGHSYEQYF. Here the CDR3 DNA reads TGTGCCACCAGCAGAGGTCAGGGGCACTCCTACGAGCAGTACTTC.